Below are 27 T cell receptor beta chains sequenced from a single sample in a study of CD8 T cells in Susac syndrome. RNA amounts of about 0.5 to 1 ug underwent reverse transcription with random hexamers. TCRdb independently ran MiXCR on the immunoSEQ multiplex PCR reads; one entry per CDR3 protein. This sample carries 300,000 or so distinct CDR3 sequences, 90% to 95% of them seen once, and the ten largest clones take less than 0.08%. The sample taken for sequencing was CD4+ T cells from PBMCs. The receptors come from a human donor with multiple sclerosis.

The rearrangement uses TRBV6-5 and TRBJ2-7, with D perhaps matching TRBD2 (6 bases). V was shortened by 4 bases and J by 1 base, with 14 bases between the two germline ends. The CDR3 sequence is 15 residues long. Looked up from germline, CDR1 is MNHEY and CDR2 is SVGAGI. The CDR3 DNA sequence: TGTGCCAGCAGTTCCCCACAGCGGGCGTCCTACGAGCAGTACTTC. It is translated as CASSSPQRASYEQYF.

V and J are TRBV5-6 and TRBJ1-2; 8 positions agree with TRBD1. This CDR3 is built from 15 residues. V gave up 4 bases and J gave up 4 bases; unmatched junction bases: 9. The germline V gene has CDR1 SGHDT and CDR2 YYEEEE. The CDR3 bases are TGTGCCAGCAGCCCTTGGGACAGGCCCGTCTATGGCTACACCTTC. This codes for CASSPWDRPVYGYTF.

A few counts support this clonotype. The chain carries TRBV20-1 and TRBJ2-7; 8 bases fit TRBD2. This CDR3 region has 11 residues. V shed 6 bases and J 7 bases; nucleotides not matched to a gene: 5. CDR1 is DFQATT and CDR2 is SNEGSKA in the germline V gene (reference sequence). CDR3 DNA: TGCAGTGCCGGGGGGGTGGATGAGCAGTACTTC. Its protein is CSAGGVDEQYF.

The gene calls are TRBV19 and TRBJ2-2; D gene uncertain. CDR1 LNHDA and CDR2 SQIVND come from the germline V gene (reference sequence). CDR3 length: 13 residues. V shed 5 bases and J shed 0 bases, with 4 bases lying between them. CDR3: CASSPSNTGELFF. The DNA of the CDR3 is TGTGCCAGTAGTCCGTCGAACACCGGGGAGCTGTTTTTT.

The genes are TRBV9 and TRBJ1-4, with 9 bases lining up with TRBD1. Germline CDR1 is SGDLS and CDR2 is YYNGEE. The CDR3 contains 15 residues. V was clipped by 0 bases and J by 6 bases; unmatched bases: 3. CDR3 sequence reads: CASSVGTGGHEKLFF. CDR3 nucleotides: TGTGCCAGCAGCGTAGGAACAGGGGGCCATGAAAAACTGTTTTTT.

The V and J genes are TRBV29-1 and TRBJ2-7, with 12 bases aligning to TRBD2. J was trimmed by 1 base and V by 7 bases; bases with no gene match: 11. The CDR3 consists of 16 residues. Germline loops: CDR1 SQVTM, CDR2 ANQGSEA. CDR3 amino acids: CSDSTSGSAPSYEQYF. The CDR3 nucleotides read TGCAGCGACTCGACTAGCGGGAGTGCCCCTTCCTACGAGCAGTACTTC.

The chain recombines TRBV2 with TRBJ2-1; the match to TRBD2 covers 14 bases. Trimming at V came to 6 bases and at J to 8 bases, leaving 9 bases not matched to a gene. This CDR3 is built from 16 residues. Looked up from germline, CDR1 is SNHLY and CDR2 is FYNNEI. The CDR3 nucleotides read TGTGCCAGCAGCCCCTCGACTAGCGGGAGGGTGGATGAGCAGTTCTTC. It codes for CASSPSTSGRVDEQFF.

The V call is TRBV6-5, the J call TRBJ2-2; D remains unclear. CDR1 is MNHEY, CDR2 SVGAGI, per germline. Trimming left V 2 bases short and J 3 bases short, with 7 bases between. The CDR3 is made up of 14 amino acids. The CDR3 protein is CASSYGTYTGELFF. In DNA, the CDR3 is TGTGCCAGCAGTTACGGTACTTACACCGGGGAGCTGTTTTTT.

The chain links TRBV29-1 to TRBJ2-3; D gene uncertain. The length of the CDR3 is 10 residues. CDR1 is SQVTM, CDR2 ANQGSEA, per germline. In nucleotides, the CDR3 is TGCAGTACCCGGCGAGATACGCAGTATTTT. Its translation is CSTRRDTQYF.

The count of this clonotype is one. The chain is built from TRBV30 and TRBJ1-5; the D is unclear. The germline CDR1 and CDR2 sequences are GTSNPN and SVGIG (reference sequence). The CDR3 runs to 13 residues. The germline V and J ends were trimmed by 2 bases and 4 bases, with 9 bases remaining between them. The chain's CDR3 is CAWSSGWNQPQHF. The CDR3 DNA sequence: TGTGCCTGGAGTTCGGGGTGGAATCAGCCCCAGCATTTT.

The chain carries TRBV6-5 and TRBJ1-4; no reliable D call. Germline loops: CDR1 MNHEY, CDR2 SVGAGI. V was trimmed by 0 bases and J by 8 bases, leaving 13 bases between them. CDR3 length: 15 amino acids. CDR3 sequence (DNA): TGTGCCAGCAGTTACTCCAACCGTCAGAGGGAAAAACTGTTTTTT. It yields the protein CASSYSNRQREKLFF.

This sequence joins TRBV2 and TRBJ1-4; 7 bases map to TRBD1. Germline-derived CDR1 and CDR2 are SNHLY and FYNNEI. V trimming: 7 bases; J trimming: 0 bases; junction bases outside the gene matches: 8. The CDR3 contains 16 residues. CDR3 nucleotides: TGTGCCAGCAAAGGACAGGCGTTTGCAACTAATGAAAAACTGTTTTTT. It translates to CASKGQAFATNEKLFF.

The chain carries TRBV5-5 and TRBJ1-4; D might be TRBD1 (5 bases). The germline V and J ends were trimmed by 5 bases and 2 bases, with 19 bases remaining between them. Per germline, CDR1 SGHKS and CDR2 YYEKEE (reference sequence). This CDR3 is 17 amino acids long. This CDR3 is CASSKTQAVRTNEKLFF. In nucleotides, the CDR3 is TGTGCCAGCAGTAAGACACAGGCGGTGCGGACTAATGAAAAACTGTTTTTT.

The chain has TRBV12-3 or TRBV12-4 and TRBJ2-1; no reliable D call. Deletions cut 3 bases from V and 5 bases from J, with 14 bases between. The CDR3 contains 15 residues. For the CDR3, the DNA is TGTGCCAGCAGTTTGGTTGGGGATTTCCACAATGAGCAGTTCTTC. Translating gives CASSLVGDFHNEQFF.

The genes are TRBV30 and TRBJ1-1, with D possibly TRBD1 on 6 matching bases. CDR3 length: 13 residues. V lost 1 base to trimming and J lost 5 bases, with 11 bases between them. CDR1 and CDR2 (germline): GTSNPN, SVGIG (reference sequence). CDR3 sequence (DNA): TGTGCCTGGAGTGACCAGGGGCGGACTGAAGCTTTCTTT. It codes for CAWSDQGRTEAFF.

CDR3 in amino acids: CASSLWGADSPLHF. The CDR3 bases are TGTGCCAGCAGCTTGTGGGGGGCAGATTCACCCCTCCACTTT. The chain combines TRBV5-4 with TRBJ1-6; weak D call: TRBD1 (6 bases). The CDR3 has 14 residues. Deletions cut 1 base from V and 8 bases from J, with 10 bases between. From germline, CDR1 is SGHNT and CDR2 YYREEE (reference sequence).

This clonotype was observed once. The chain joins TRBV30 to TRBJ1-6, with D possibly TRBD1 on 6 matching bases. Per the germline V gene, CDR1 is GTSNPN and CDR2 is SVGIG (reference sequence). The CDR3 runs 13 residues. V dropped 8 bases and J dropped 7 bases, with 15 bases sitting between them. DNA for the CDR3: TGTGCCGGAACTACAGGGTGGAATTCACCCCTCCACTTT. It translates to CAGTTGWNSPLHF.

J is TRBJ1-2 and V is TRBV12-3 or TRBV12-4; possible D gene TRBD1, 6 bases. The ends were cut back, 4 bases at V and 3 bases at J, with 12 bases in the middle. CDR3 length equals 14 residues. The CDR3 here is CASSSTGSYYGYTF. The DNA for the CDR3 is TGTGCCAGCAGTTCGACAGGTAGTTACTATGGCTACACCTTC.

V is TRBV5-4 and J is TRBJ2-2; TRBD1 agrees at 9 bases. V lost 2 bases, J lost 0 bases, and 5 bases stayed unmatched. The CDR3 consists of 17 residues. The germline V gene has CDR1 SGHNT and CDR2 YYREEE (reference sequence). The CDR3 nucleotides are TGTGCCAGCAGCTTAAGGGACAGGGAGCCGAACACCGGGGAGCTGTTTTTT. Encoded protein: CASSLRDREPNTGELFF.

The chain carries TRBV20-1 and TRBJ2-1; D gene ambiguous. The germline V gene has CDR1 DFQATT and CDR2 SNEGSKA (reference sequence). This CDR3 is built from 13 residues. The V end was cut by 4 bases, the J end by 10 bases, with 17 bases between. The CDR3 region has the DNA TGCAGTGCTACGCTGTCGCCCTTCAGGGAGCAGTTCTTC. It translates to CSATLSPFREQFF.

The CDR3: CASSKLAGGPENIQYF. The CDR3 DNA follows: TGTGCCAGCTCAAAACTAGCGGGAGGGCCGGAAAACATTCAGTACTTC. The rearrangement links TRBV18 to TRBJ2-4; 13 nucleotides line up with TRBD2. Germline lookup yields CDR1 KGHSH and CDR2 LQKENI. The CDR3 consists of 16 residues. V shed 5 bases, J shed 5 bases, and the junction held 6 bases outside the gene matches. Full variable domain (outside the CDR3, taken from reference TRBV18 and TRBJ2-4): NAGVMQNPRHLVRRRGQEARLRCSPMKGHSHVYWYRQLPEEGLKFMVYLQKENIIDESGMPKERFSAEFPKEGPSILRIQQVVRGDSAAYFCASSKLAGGPENIQYFGAGTRLSVL.

The chain employs TRBV9 and TRBJ2-5; no clear D gene. The CDR3 length is 13 residues. CDR1 and CDR2 (germline): SGDLS, YYNGEE. Trimming shortened V by 3 bases and J by 5 bases, and 11 bases separated the two germline ends. DNA of the CDR3: TGTGCCAGCAGCGGGCCCAAAGGGGAGACCCAGTACTTC. This gives the protein CASSGPKGETQYF.

The genes are TRBV20-1 and TRBJ2-1; the D gene could be TRBD1 or TRBD2 (6 bases each). Germline CDR1 and CDR2: DFQATT and SNEGSKA (reference sequence). The length of the CDR3 is 13 residues. V lost 6 bases and J lost 3, with 12 bases in between. As DNA, the CDR3 is TGCAGTGCCGTGGAGGGGGGCTACAATGAGCAGTTCTTC. Translation gives CSAVEGGYNEQFF.

In this sample, this clonotype turned up once. This chain joins TRBV6-5 and TRBJ2-7, with D unresolved. The CDR3 extends over 14 amino acids. CDR1 and CDR2 from the germline V gene are MNHEY and SVGAGI. V was pared by 6 bases and J by 1 base, with 13 bases between. In DNA, the CDR3 is TGTGCCAGCAGCCGGGTAGGAAGGTCCTACGAGCAGTACTTC. As protein: CASSRVGRSYEQYF.

The chain links TRBV12-3 or TRBV12-4 to TRBJ1-4, with a possible D match to TRBD1 (5 bases). The CDR3 is 15 residues long. V was pared by 4 bases and J by 10 bases, with 19 bases between. CDR3 nucleotide sequence: TGTGCCAGCAGTTCCCTGTTGGTGCTCGGGGGAAAACTGTTTTTT. Protein product: CASSSLLVLGGKLFF.

The V and J genes are TRBV20-1 and TRBJ2-1, with TRBD2 matching over 8 bases. V was pared by 3 bases and J by 4 bases, with 11 bases of the junction left unmatched. CDR1 DFQATT and CDR2 SNEGSKA come from the germline V gene (reference sequence). The CDR3 is 16 residues long. CDR3 in DNA: TGCAGTGCTAGGCCGTCCCCGGGAGGGCTGTACAATGAGCAGTTCTTC. It codes for CSARPSPGGLYNEQFF.

The chain is built from TRBV27 and TRBJ2-5; 10 bases are shared with TRBD1. CDR3 size: 16 residues. V shed 6 bases, J shed 5 bases, and the junction held 12 bases outside the gene matches. Germline CDR1 MNHEY, CDR2 SMNVEV (reference sequence). CDR3: CASSLAKTGQGETQYF. CDR3 DNA: TGTGCCAGCAGCCTTGCTAAGACGGGACAGGGGGAGACCCAGTACTTC.